This is a list of T cell receptor beta chains from one sample in a study of T cell changes during pregnancy in multiple sclerosis. Assay used: immunoSEQ multiplex PCR; TCRdb lists only in-frame clones, some missing. This sample has about 70,000 clones; 90% to 95% occur once, and the top ten carry about 0.5%. Sequences were derived from peripheral blood, sampled in the third trimester of pregnancy. Receptors were obtained from a female donor with multiple sclerosis, enrolled in a pregnancy study. The CDR3 runs from the conserved cysteine through the conserved F or W. Fields, in order: D gene, clone size, J gene, V gene, CDR3 protein, CDR3 DNA. The D gene is left open where the match is weak. The listing skips clone size in some rows; elsewhere it reads once, few, many or a size class.

D gene: .
clone size: .
J gene: TRBJ1-1
V gene: TRBV5-8
CDR3 protein: CASSPGHWNTEAFF
CDR3 DNA: TGTGCCAGCAGCCCGGGACATTGGAACACTGAAGCTTTCTTT

D gene: .
clone size: .
J gene: TRBJ2-7
V gene: TRBV7-3
CDR3 protein: CASSLTASLAYEQYF
CDR3 DNA: TGTGCCAGCAGCTTAACAGCATCTTTGGCCTACGAGCAGTACTTC

D gene: .
clone size: .
J gene: TRBJ1-2
V gene: TRBV7-6
CDR3 protein: CASSLGGGGAEYGYTF
CDR3 DNA: TGTGCCAGCAGCTTAGGCGGGGGGGGCGCCGAGTATGGCTACACCTTC

D gene: TRBD1
clone size: .
J gene: TRBJ2-5
V gene: TRBV11-1
CDR3 protein: CASSLQGGQETQYF
CDR3 DNA: TGTGCCAGCAGCCTACAGGGGGGACAAGAGACCCAGTACTTC

D gene: TRBD1
clone size: .
J gene: TRBJ2-2
V gene: TRBV4-2
CDR3 protein: CASSPRARQGATGELFF
CDR3 DNA: TGTGCCAGCAGCCCCCGAGCCCGGCAGGGGGCAACCGGGGAGCTGTTTTTT

D gene: .
clone size: .
J gene: TRBJ2-4
V gene: TRBV19
CDR3 protein: CASSNTNLLNIQYF
CDR3 DNA: TGTGCCAGTAGTAACACGAACCTCTTAAACATTCAGTACTTC

D gene: .
clone size: once
J gene: TRBJ2-1
V gene: TRBV18
CDR3 protein: CASSPGIGGGGQNEQFF
CDR3 DNA: TGTGCCAGCTCACCAGGAATCGGAGGGGGGGGGCAGAATGAGCAGTTCTTC

D gene: .
clone size: .
J gene: TRBJ2-7
V gene: TRBV9
CDR3 protein: CASSVTDRGTYEQYF
CDR3 DNA: TGTGCCAGCAGCGTCACGGACCGGGGGACCTACGAGCAGTACTTC

D gene: .
clone size: .
J gene: TRBJ1-1
V gene: TRBV9
CDR3 protein: CASSVTGVGYTEAFF
CDR3 DNA: TGTGCCAGCAGCGTAACCGGGGTGGGGTACACTGAAGCTTTCTTT

D gene: .
clone size: .
J gene: TRBJ2-2
V gene: TRBV19
CDR3 protein: CASRQNTGELFF
CDR3 DNA: TGTGCCAGTAGACAGAACACCGGGGAGCTGTTTTTT

D gene: TRBD1
clone size: .
J gene: TRBJ2-7
V gene: TRBV4-2
CDR3 protein: CASSGTGPGYEQYF
CDR3 DNA: TGTGCCAGCAGCGGGACAGGCCCTGGTTACGAGCAGTACTTC

D gene: .
clone size: .
J gene: TRBJ2-3
V gene: TRBV5-6
CDR3 protein: CASSPSTVYTTDTQYF
CDR3 DNA: TGTGCCAGCAGCCCCTCGACAGTTTACACCACAGATACGCAGTATTTT

D gene: .
clone size: .
J gene: TRBJ1-2
V gene: TRBV5-1
CDR3 protein: CASSLSGGNYGYTF
CDR3 DNA: TGCGCCAGCAGCTTGTCGGGGGGAAACTATGGCTACACCTTC

D gene: .
clone size: .
J gene: TRBJ2-7
V gene: TRBV9
CDR3 protein: CASSVAPQGYEQYF
CDR3 DNA: TGTGCCAGCAGCGTAGCCCCTCAGGGCTACGAGCAGTACTTC

D gene: .
clone size: .
J gene: TRBJ2-1
V gene: TRBV18
CDR3 protein: CASSPSAGLHPYNEQFF
CDR3 DNA: TGTGCCAGCTCACCTTCTGCCGGACTCCACCCCTACAATGAGCAGTTCTTC

D gene: .
clone size: .
J gene: TRBJ1-2
V gene: TRBV6-5
CDR3 protein: CASSYSLTGYGYTF
CDR3 DNA: TGTGCCAGCAGTTACTCCCTTACAGGCTATGGCTACACCTTC